A single sample gave rise to the 11 T cell receptor beta chains below, sequenced in a study of blood T cell repertoires in COVID-19 (dated by TCRdb to the early 2020s). Receptor libraries were prepared by the immunoSEQ multiplex PCR assay. TCRdb mirrors the immuneACCESS table, restricted to in-frame sequences. Some clones are absent from its copies; in checked studies, under half trace to an unresolved V gene, and the reason for the others is unknown. The sample contains under 250,000 clones, nearly 90% of them found a single time. The biggest ten clones account for around 3.3% of the sample. What was sequenced was peripheral blood. Receptor source: a man aged 18 to 35 with active or convalescent COVID-19.

Concerning this clone: Other DNA sequences of this sample code for an identical CDR3. The chain links TRBV19 to TRBJ2-7, with 7 bases matching TRBD1. This CDR3 comprises 11 residues. Germline CDR1 and CDR2: LNHDA and SQIVND (reference sequence). Losses at the gene ends were 6 bases for V and 4 bases for J; bases not matched to a gene: 0. CDR3 loop: CASRDRYEQYF. In DNA form, the CDR3 reads TGTGCCAGTAGGGACAGGTACGAGCAGTACTTC.

The chain carries TRBV21-1 and TRBJ2-5; no check of the table's D call, TRBD1, against the DNA was made. TRBV21-1 is given as a pseudogene. The CDR3 length is 15 residues. CDR3 sequence: CASTVAGQGRETQYF. DNA of the CDR3: TGTGCCAGCACCGTGGCAGGTCAGGGAAGGGAGACCCAGTACTTC.

V usage is TRBV19 and J usage is TRBJ1-6; 9 bases fit TRBD1. With V trimmed by 5 bases and J by 3 bases, 8 bases remained unmatched. CDR1 is LNHDA, CDR2 SQIVND, per germline (reference sequence). The CDR3 totals 17 residues. CDR3: CASSRERDRDYNSPLHF. Here the CDR3 DNA reads TGTGCCAGTAGTCGAGAACGGGACAGGGACTATAATTCACCCCTCCACTTT.

The chain carries TRBV19 and TRBJ2-1; the D is unclear. CDR1 is LNHDA and CDR2 is SQIVND in the germline V gene (reference sequence). CDR3 length: 16 residues. The germline V and J ends were trimmed by 1 base and 4 bases, with 14 bases remaining between them. Here the CDR3 reads CASSIVNLPTYNEQFF. The DNA of the CDR3 is TGTGCCAGTAGTATAGTAAACCTACCTACTTACAATGAGCAGTTCTTC.

The chain has TRBV6-4 and TRBJ2-1, with 13 bases identical to TRBD2. The CDR3 runs 20 residues. Germline V gene sequence: CDR1 MRHNA, CDR2 SNTAGT. With 2 bases clipped from V and 0 bases from J, the junction kept 10 bases outside the gene matches. As DNA, the CDR3 is TGTGCCAGCAGTGACAGGAGTGGGACTAGCGGGGCTAGCTCCTACAATGAGCAGTTCTTC. Its translation is CASSDRSGTSGASSYNEQFF.

This clone was counted a single time. This chain links TRBV28 with TRBJ2-3, with 14 nucleotides matching TRBD2. Germline trimming cut 4 bases from V and 0 bases from J; bases unmatched to any gene: 6. Germline V gene sequence: CDR1 MDHEN, CDR2 SYDVKM. The CDR3 is 18 residues long. The CDR3 here is CASSSGTSGSWSTDTQYF. DNA of the CDR3: TGTGCCAGCAGTTCAGGGACTAGCGGGAGTTGGAGCACAGATACGCAGTATTTT.

The V call is TRBV15, the J call TRBJ2-1; D gene unclear. Between the trimmed V and J ends, which lost 3 bases and 8 bases, there was a span of 8 bases. CDR1 is LNHNV and CDR2 is YYDKDF in the germline V gene (reference sequence). This CDR3 contains 12 residues. The CDR3: CATSSTSDEQFF. CDR3 nucleotides: TGTGCCACCAGCAGCACGTCGGATGAGCAGTTCTTC. Drawing the rest from reference TRBV15 and TRBJ2-1, the complete variable domain is DAMVIQNPRYQVTQFGKPVTLSCSQTLNHNVMYWYQQKSSQAPKLLFHYYDKDFNNEADTPDNFQSRRPNTSFCFLDIRSPGLGDTAMYLCATSSTSDEQFFGPGTRLTVL.

This clone has only one observation. The chain joins TRBV5-4 to TRBJ2-5; TRBD2 matches 11 bases. V trimming: 4 bases; J trimming: 4 bases; junction bases outside the gene matches: 3. CDR3 length: 14 amino acids. Germline values: CDR1 SGHNT, CDR2 YYREEE (reference sequence). The CDR3 DNA sequence: TGTGCCAGCAGCGGAGGACTAGCGGGAGAGACCCAGTACTTC. It translates to CASSGGLAGETQYF. The variable domain in full, completed from reference TRBV5-4 and TRBJ2-5, reads ETGVTQSPTHLIKTRGQQVTLRCSSQSGHNTVSWYQQALGQGPQFIFQYYREEENGRGNFPPRFSGLQFPNYSSELNVNALELDDSALYLCASSGGLAGETQYFGPGTRLLVL.

V and J are TRBV9 and TRBJ1-4; no definite D call. Per the germline V gene, CDR1 is SGDLS and CDR2 is YYNGEE. Trimming shortened V by 0 bases and J by 2 bases, and 11 bases separated the two germline ends. The CDR3 totals 16 residues. As DNA, the CDR3 is TGTGCCAGCAGCGTAGCTCCCACAAACACTAATGAAAAACTGTTTTTT. It translates to CASSVAPTNTNEKLFF. The full variable domain, in which reference TRBV9 and TRBJ1-4 provide the parts outside the CDR3, is DSGVTQTPKHLITATGQRVTLRCSPRSGDLSVYWYQQSLDQGLQFLIQYYNGEERAKGNILERFSAQQFPDLHSELNLSSLELGDSALYFCASSVAPTNTNEKLFFGSGTQLSVL.

V is TRBV6-4 and J is TRBJ2-1, with 12 nucleotides matching TRBD2. Germline V gene lookup returns CDR1 MRHNA and CDR2 SNTAGT. The V segment lost 5 bases and the J segment 2 bases; nucleotides outside the gene matches: 1. This CDR3 has 15 amino acids. The CDR3 here is CASSSSGGAYNEQFF. CDR3 DNA: TGTGCCAGCAGTTCTAGCGGGGGGGCCTACAATGAGCAGTTCTTC.

This chain joins TRBV12-5 and TRBJ2-2; possible D gene TRBD2, 5 bases. The CDR3 spans 17 residues. From germline, CDR1 is LGHNT and CDR2 FRNRAP. V shed 0 bases and J shed 3 bases, with 14 bases lying between them. The CDR3 loop reads CASGLVHEGLDTGELFF. The CDR3 bases are TGTGCTAGTGGTTTGGTACACGAGGGATTAGACACCGGGGAGCTGTTTTTT.